The text below deals with one T cell receptor beta chain. Measured with immunoSEQ multiplex PCR; TCRdb has only the in-frame clones, and not every one. The sample lists roughly 300,000 clones; about 90% were seen once. The V gene's germline CDR1 is SQVTM and CDR2 ANQGSEA. CDR3 size: 15 residues. The junction had 7 bases not matched to a gene; V was cut back by 5 bases and J by 0 bases. The entry originates in a study of blood T cell repertoires in COVID-19. Background on the study: Samples taken during acute and convalescent COVID-19 were collected in the United States, Italy and Spain.

The receptor was derived from a woman under 40 who had recovered from COVID-19. The chain couples TRBV29-1 to TRBJ1-2; 9 bases line up with TRBD1. The sequenced sample was PBMCs or T cells enriched from blood (not recorded which). The CDR3 DNA reads as TGCAGCGTTCGGCCGAGACAGGGGGCTAACTATGGCTACACCTTC. Its translation is CSVRPRQGANYGYTF.